This T cell receptor (beta chain) was captured by sequencing in a study of early T cells in non-severe SARS-CoV-2 infection (dated by TCRdb to about 2021). For the wider study: Because TCR sequencing relied on bulk RNA taken from unsorted whole blood, pairing of alpha and beta chains was not possible.

The CDR3 contains 11 residues, cysteine and phenylalanine counted. Of all the DNA, just the CDR3 is kept, 33 bases in frame from base 1. Trimming takes 5 bases from V and 10 bases from J, and the germline ends sit 10 bases apart. CDR1 is given as MDHEN and CDR2 as SYDVKM, both from the germline V gene. In the case of this clonotype: The antigen it binds to is not known. Nothing much larger sits one base from this clone, and base qualities are not available.

Broad study findings and their caveats: VDJdb matching was skewed toward anti-spike CD8 responses and likely underestimated virus-specific expansions by missing private and CD4 specificities.

Set within a cohort of healthcare workers in London, UK, this nested case-control study involved weekly PCR testing of nasopharyngeal swabs along with blood sampling. Between 23 and 31 March 2020, the week of the UK lockdown, healthcare workers were enrolled and then followed up weekly for as long as 16 weeks. Libraries were constructed by 5' RACE. The sequencer listed for this sample is NextSeq 500. The TCR library protocol attached unique molecular identifiers to individual cDNA molecules to correct for sequencing error and PCR bias. Both TCR alpha and beta chains were sequenced, and tight co-correlation was observed between alpha and beta sequence abundances in each sample. In the paper's pipeline: Decombinator V4 was used to annotate the V gene, J gene and CDR3 of the TCR sequences. TCRs were defined as expanded if a significant change between any two time points was detected under a Poisson model with p below 0.0001. Abundances of TCRs were expressed as counts per million after normalisation to the total number of TCRs sequenced in each sample. MAIT TCRs were defined by TRAV1-2 paired with TRAJ12, TRAJ20 or TRAJ33, and iNKT TCRs by TRAV10 paired with TRAJ18. A search of VDJdb, accessed on 1 November 2021, was run for TCRs annotated to CMV, EBV and SARS-CoV-2, with TCRs annotated for multiple antigens excluded. TCRdb reran the public reads through fastp at Q25 and MiXCR, keeping productive beta chains. Every CDR3 protein is listed once, alongside the most common genes and DNA of its rows. None of the V and J calls come from the authors' own analysis; TCRdb made them. The sample contains roughly 75,000 distinct CDR3 sequences, 9% to 10% of them found a single time. About 4.8% of the sample is taken by the ten largest.

Source material: whole blood. This clonotype was obtained from an adult who was a healthcare worker with PCR-confirmed SARS-CoV-2 infection or an uninfected control (not recorded which). Rearrangement joined TRBV28 to TRBJ2-3; perhaps TRBD2 is the D gene, with 6 bases matching. The CDR3: CASSPGTSQYF. In nucleotide form, the sequence is TGTGCCAGCAGTCCCGGGACTTCGCAGTATTTT. Outside the CDR3, residues come from the reference TRBV28 and TRBJ2-3 proteins, so the full variable domain is: DVKVTQSSRYLVKRTGEKVFLECVQDMDHENMFWYRQDPGLGLRLIYFSYDVKMKEKGDIPEGYSVSREKKERFSLILESASTNQTSMYLCASSPGTSQYFGPGTRLTVL.